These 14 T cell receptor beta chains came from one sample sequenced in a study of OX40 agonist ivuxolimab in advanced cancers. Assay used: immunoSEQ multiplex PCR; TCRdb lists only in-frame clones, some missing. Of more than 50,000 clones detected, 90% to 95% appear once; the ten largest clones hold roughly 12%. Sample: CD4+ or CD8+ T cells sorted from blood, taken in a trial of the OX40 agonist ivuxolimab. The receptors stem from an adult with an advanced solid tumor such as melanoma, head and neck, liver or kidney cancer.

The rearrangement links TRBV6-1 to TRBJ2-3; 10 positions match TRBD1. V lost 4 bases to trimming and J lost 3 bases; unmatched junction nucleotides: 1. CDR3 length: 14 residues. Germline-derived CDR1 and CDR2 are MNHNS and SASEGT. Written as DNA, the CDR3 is TGTGCCAGCAGTGCGGGACAGGGGACAGATACGCAGTATTTT. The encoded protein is CASSAGQGTDTQYF.

The DNA of the CDR3 is TGTGCCAGCAGCCGCTCGGACAGGGGCGGCAATCAGCCCCAGCATTTT. This translates into CASSRSDRGGNQPQHF. V and J are TRBV4-2 and TRBJ1-5, with 9 bases aligning to TRBD1. The length of the CDR3 is 16 residues. After removal of 4 bases from V and 2 bases from J, the junction contained 6 bases not matched to a gene. Germline V gene lookup returns CDR1 LGHNA and CDR2 YNFKEQ.

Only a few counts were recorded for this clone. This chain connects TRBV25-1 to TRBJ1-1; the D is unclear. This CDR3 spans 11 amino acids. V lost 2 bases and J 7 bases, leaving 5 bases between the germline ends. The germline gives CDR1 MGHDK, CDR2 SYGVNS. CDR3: CASSEHFEAFF. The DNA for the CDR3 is TGTGCCAGCAGTGAACACTTTGAAGCTTTCTTT.

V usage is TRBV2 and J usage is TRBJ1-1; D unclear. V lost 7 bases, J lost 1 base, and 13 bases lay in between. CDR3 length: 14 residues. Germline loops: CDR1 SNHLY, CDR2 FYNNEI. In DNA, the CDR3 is TGTGCCAGCACCCCTACGTTGGCGAACACTGAAGCTTTCTTT. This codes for CASTPTLANTEAFF.

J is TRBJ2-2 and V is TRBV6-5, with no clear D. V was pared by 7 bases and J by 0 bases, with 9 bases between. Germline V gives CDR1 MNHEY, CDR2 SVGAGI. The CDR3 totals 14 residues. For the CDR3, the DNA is TGTGCCAGCACCTCCACGGCGAACACCGGGGAGCTGTTTTTT. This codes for CASTSTANTGELFF.

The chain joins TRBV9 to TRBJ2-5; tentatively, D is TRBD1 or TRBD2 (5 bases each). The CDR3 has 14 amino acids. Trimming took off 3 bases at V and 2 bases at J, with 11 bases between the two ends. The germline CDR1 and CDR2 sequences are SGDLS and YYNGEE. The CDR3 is CASSALGAQETQYF. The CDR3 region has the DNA TGTGCCAGCAGCGCCCTCGGGGCACAAGAGACCCAGTACTTC. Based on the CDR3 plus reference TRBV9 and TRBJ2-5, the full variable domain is DSGVTQTPKHLITATGQRVTLRCSPRSGDLSVYWYQQSLDQGLQFLIQYYNGEERAKGNILERFSAQQFPDLHSELNLSSLELGDSALYFCASSALGAQETQYFGPGTRLLVL.

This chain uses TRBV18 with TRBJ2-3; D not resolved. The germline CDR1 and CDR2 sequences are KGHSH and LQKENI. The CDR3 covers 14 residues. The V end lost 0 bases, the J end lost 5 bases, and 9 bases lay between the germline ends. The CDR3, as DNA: TGTGCCAGCTCACCACCGGGCCGTAAAGATACGCAGTATTTT. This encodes CASSPPGRKDTQYF.

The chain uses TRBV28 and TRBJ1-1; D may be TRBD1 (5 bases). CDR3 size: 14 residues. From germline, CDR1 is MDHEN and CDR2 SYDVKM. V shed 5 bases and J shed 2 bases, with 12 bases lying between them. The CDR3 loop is CASSLGHLNTEAFF. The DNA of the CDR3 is TGTGCCAGCAGTCTCGGACATCTTAACACTGAAGCTTTCTTT.

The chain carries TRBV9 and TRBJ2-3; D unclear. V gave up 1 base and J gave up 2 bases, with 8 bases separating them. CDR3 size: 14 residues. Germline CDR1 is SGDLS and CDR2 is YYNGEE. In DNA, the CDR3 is TGTGCCAGCAGCGTAATGGATTCCACAGATACGCAGTATTTT. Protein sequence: CASSVMDSTDTQYF.

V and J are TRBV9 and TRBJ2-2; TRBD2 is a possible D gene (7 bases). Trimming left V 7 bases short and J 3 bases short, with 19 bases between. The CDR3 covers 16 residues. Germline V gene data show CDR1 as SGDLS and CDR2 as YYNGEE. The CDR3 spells CASGRGAGVDTGELFF. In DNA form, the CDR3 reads TGTGCCAGCGGACGGGGGGCGGGAGTGGACACCGGGGAGCTGTTTTTT.

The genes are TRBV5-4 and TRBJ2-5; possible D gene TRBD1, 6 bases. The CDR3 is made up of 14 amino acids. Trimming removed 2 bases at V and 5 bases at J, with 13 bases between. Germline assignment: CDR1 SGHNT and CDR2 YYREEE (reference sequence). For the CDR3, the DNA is TGTGCCAGCAGCTTTGGTACAGGGTGGGAGACCCAGTACTTC. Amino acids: CASSFGTGWETQYF.

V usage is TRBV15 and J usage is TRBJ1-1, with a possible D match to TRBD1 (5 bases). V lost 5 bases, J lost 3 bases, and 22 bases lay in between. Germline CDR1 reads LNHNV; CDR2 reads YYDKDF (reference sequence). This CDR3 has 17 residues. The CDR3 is CATSGEWGPAGDTEAFF. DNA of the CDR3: TGTGCCACCAGCGGGGAGTGGGGCCCCGCGGGGGACACTGAAGCTTTCTTT.

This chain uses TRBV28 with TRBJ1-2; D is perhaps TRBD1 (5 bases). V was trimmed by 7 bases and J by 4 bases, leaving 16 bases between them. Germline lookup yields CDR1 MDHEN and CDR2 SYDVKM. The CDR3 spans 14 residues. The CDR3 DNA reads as TGTGCCAGCACGGGGCCTGATCCGGGCTATGGCTACACCTTC. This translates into CASTGPDPGYGYTF.

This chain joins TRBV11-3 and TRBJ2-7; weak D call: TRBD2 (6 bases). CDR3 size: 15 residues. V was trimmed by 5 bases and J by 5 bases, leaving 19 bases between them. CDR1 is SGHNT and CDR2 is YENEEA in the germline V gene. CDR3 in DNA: TGTGCCAGCAGCCCCGGCGGGGCGCAGGGCCACGAGCAGTACTTC. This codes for CASSPGGAQGHEQYF.